These 28 T cell receptor beta chains were all obtained from the same sample, sequenced in a study of regulatory T cells in long-lasting Graves disease. The TCR library was made from RNA extracted from PBMCs. TCRdb re-derived calls from the reads in MiXCR, one entry per CDR3 protein. The sample consists of around 1,300 distinct CDR3 sequences, around half of them appearing once. Sequenced material: peripheral blood mononuclear cells (PBMCs), taken with antithyroid drug treatment, in newly diagnosed or persistent Graves disease (not recorded which). The receptors here all came from a female donor with Graves disease.

V and J are TRBV5-1 and TRBJ1-1, with 8 bases fitting TRBD1. Germline CDR1 and CDR2: SGHRS and YFSETQ. V shed 3 bases and J 7 bases; nucleotides not matched to a gene: 2. The CDR3 totals 12 residues. The CDR3 nucleotides are TGCGCCAGCAGCTATGACAGGGGTGAAGCTTTCTTT. It is translated as CASSYDRGEAFF.

The chain links TRBV6-1 to TRBJ1-1; D is unresolved. This CDR3 is built from 12 residues. The germline CDR1 and CDR2 sequences are MNHNS and SASEGT. The germline V and J ends were trimmed by 4 bases and 6 bases, with 9 bases remaining between them. CDR3 bases: TGTGCCAGCAGTGCGCGGGTGGCTGAAGCTTTCTTT. This sequence encodes CASSARVAEAFF.

V and J are TRBV28 and TRBJ2-1; TRBD1 or TRBD2 may be the D gene (6 bases each). The CDR3 extends over 13 amino acids. V was cut by 7 bases and J by 7 bases, with 14 bases left in between. Germline V gene sequence: CDR1 MDHEN, CDR2 SYDVKM. The CDR3 sequence is CASTPGGRNEQFF. Here the CDR3 DNA reads TGTGCCAGCACCCCCGGGGGCCGGAATGAGCAGTTCTTC.

The chain employs TRBV10-3 and TRBJ2-3; D is possibly TRBD1 (5 bases). CDR1 is ENHRY, CDR2 SYGVKD, per germline. V lost 5 bases and J lost 1, with 10 bases in between. The CDR3 sequence is 14 residues long. Here the CDR3 DNA reads TGTGCCATCAGTCAGGGTGTAGGCACAGATACGCAGTATTTT. This gives the protein CAISQGVGTDTQYF.

This sequence joins TRBV6-6 and TRBJ1-1; D gene uncertain. Germline CDR1 reads MNHNY; CDR2 reads SVGAGI (reference sequence). CDR3 length: 13 residues. V lost 6 bases and J lost 0, with 8 bases in between. CDR3: CASSSQMNTEAFF. In DNA, the CDR3 is TGTGCCAGCAGCTCCCAAATGAACACTGAAGCTTTCTTT.

This clonotype is termed hyperexpanded. The gene calls are TRBV6-6 and TRBJ2-2; 9 positions agree with TRBD2. In germline, CDR1 is MNHNY, CDR2 SVGAGI (reference sequence). The ends lost 7 bases at V and 7 bases at J; junction bases unmatched: 7. This CDR3 has 14 amino acids. The CDR3 sequence: CASTIAGENGELFF. CDR3 nucleotide sequence: TGTGCCAGCACAATAGCGGGAGAGAACGGGGAGCTGTTTTTT.

This chain uses TRBV15 with TRBJ2-3, with a weak D call TRBD2 (6 bases). Trimming left V 8 bases short and J 2 bases short, with 8 bases between. This CDR3 is 12 amino acids long. Germline loops: CDR1 LNHNV, CDR2 YYDKDF (reference sequence). The CDR3 DNA reads TGTGCCACCGGAGGGGACACAGATACGCAGTATTTT. Translation gives CATGGDTDTQYF.

J is TRBJ2-7 and V is TRBV19, with 7 bases that match TRBD1. Germline loops: CDR1 LNHDA, CDR2 SQIVND (reference sequence). This CDR3 spans 13 amino acids. V lost 4 bases, J lost 2 bases, and 2 bases stayed unmatched. The CDR3 here is CASSTDRAYEQYF. CDR3 bases: TGTGCCAGTAGTACAGACAGGGCCTACGAGCAGTACTTC.

This chain links TRBV19 with TRBJ1-1; D is undetermined. CDR3 length: 15 amino acids. The V end was cut by 4 bases, the J end by 5 bases, with 17 bases between. Germline V CDR1 and CDR2: LNHDA, SQIVND (reference sequence). The CDR3 coding sequence is TGTGCCAGTAGTACACTTGCTACAGTGGGGACTGAAGCTTTCTTT. Protein product: CASSTLATVGTEAFF.

J is TRBJ2-7 and V is TRBV25-1; D gene ambiguous. This CDR3 is built from 12 residues. Germline assignment: CDR1 MGHDK and CDR2 SYGVNS. The V and J ends lost 5 bases and 3 bases respectively, with 8 bases between them. This CDR3 is CASSFTSYEQYF. The DNA for the CDR3 is TGTGCCAGCAGTTTCACAAGCTACGAGCAGTACTTC.

The rearrangement uses TRBV27 and TRBJ1-5; D possibly corresponds to TRBD1 (6 bases). Trimming stripped 6 bases from V and 3 bases from J, with 15 bases between. This CDR3 has 15 amino acids. The germline CDR1 and CDR2 sequences are MNHEY and SMNVEV (reference sequence). In DNA, the CDR3 is TGTGCCAGCAGCCCGCCGGGACAACTCAATCAGCCCCAGCATTTT. It encodes CASSPPGQLNQPQHF.

This clonotype was seen just once. CDR3 coding DNA: TGTGCCAGCAGTCTCTATACAGGGTACGAAGCTTTCTTT. Encoded protein: CASSLYTGYEAFF. The chain links TRBV27 to TRBJ1-1, with D possibly matching TRBD1 (6 bases). Germline loops: CDR1 MNHEY, CDR2 SMNVEV (reference sequence). V was cut by 5 bases and J by 8 bases, with 15 bases left in between. The CDR3 spans 13 residues.

V is TRBV20-1 and J is TRBJ2-1; 11 positions agree with TRBD2. Germline V lookup: CDR1 DFQATT, CDR2 SNEGSKA (reference sequence). The CDR3 sequence is 15 residues long. After removal of 3 bases from V and 4 bases from J, the junction contained 5 bases not matched to a gene. The CDR3 nucleotides are TGCAGTGCTAGGACTAGCGGGACGCAATACAATGAGCAGTTCTTC. It translates to CSARTSGTQYNEQFF.

This clonotype has more than one count but fewer than ten. V usage is TRBV5-1 and J usage is TRBJ2-3; D not certain. V was shortened by 0 bases and J by 2 bases, with 7 bases between the two germline ends. In germline, CDR1 is SGHRS, CDR2 YFSETQ. The CDR3 contains 14 residues. CDR3 amino acids: CASSLERTTDTQYF. In DNA form, the CDR3 reads TGCGCCAGCAGCTTGGAGAGGACCACAGATACGCAGTATTTT.

The chain combines TRBV6-2 or TRBV6-3 with TRBJ2-1; no firm D call. There are 14 residues in the CDR3. V was cut by 2 bases and J by 5 bases, with 10 bases left in between. The germline CDR1 and CDR2 sequences are MNHEY and SVGEGT. CDR3 amino acids: CASSYPGWNNEQFF. CDR3 sequence (DNA): TGTGCCAGCAGTTACCCCGGCTGGAACAATGAGCAGTTCTTC.

V usage is TRBV20-1 and J usage is TRBJ1-2; tentative D call: TRBD1 (6 bases). This CDR3 contains 12 residues. Germline V CDR1 and CDR2: DFQATT, SNEGSKA (reference sequence). The V end lost 3 bases, the J end lost 4 bases, and 9 bases lay between the germline ends. The CDR3 DNA follows: TGCAGTGCTAGTGACAGGACCTATGGCTACACCTTC. Its protein product is CSASDRTYGYTF.

The chain carries TRBV13 and TRBJ2-7; D not resolved. The CDR3 has 13 amino acids. V was shortened by 2 bases and J by 0 bases, with 5 bases between the two germline ends. CDR1 is PRHDT and CDR2 is FYEKMQ in the germline V gene (reference sequence). The CDR3 is CASSLINSYEQYF. The CDR3 DNA is TGTGCCAGCAGCTTAATCAACTCCTACGAGCAGTACTTC.

This clonotype came up a few times. The rearrangement joins TRBV4-1 to TRBJ2-2; tentative D call: TRBD2 (7 bases). V dropped 2 bases and J dropped 1 base, with 14 bases sitting between them. Per germline, CDR1 MGHRA and CDR2 YSYEKL. CDR3 length equals 17 residues. The CDR3 sequence is CASSQSWEGVNTGELFF. The CDR3 DNA follows: TGCGCCAGCAGCCAATCTTGGGAGGGGGTGAACACCGGGGAGCTGTTTTTT.

The chain employs TRBV7-9 and TRBJ2-7; TRBD1 matches 7 bases. The CDR3 loop spans 14 amino acids. Trimming at V came to 5 bases and at J to 2 bases, leaving 6 bases not matched to a gene. Germline loops: CDR1 SEHNR, CDR2 FQNEAQ (reference sequence). The CDR3 protein is CASSLTGPPYEQYF. CDR3 coding DNA: TGTGCCAGCAGCCTGACAGGGCCCCCCTACGAGCAGTACTTC.

The V call is TRBV12-3 or TRBV12-4, the J call TRBJ1-1; 7 nucleotides agree with TRBD1. V lost 7 bases, J lost 0 bases, and 5 bases stayed unmatched. The CDR3 is made up of 14 amino acids. CDR3 DNA sequence: TGTGCCAGCACGACGACAGGGTTGAACACTGAAGCTTTCTTT. Protein sequence: CASTTTGLNTEAFF.

The V and J genes are TRBV12-3 or TRBV12-4 and TRBJ1-5; 8 bases are shared with TRBD1. This CDR3 has 14 amino acids. Trimming took 6 bases from V and 6 from J; bases not matched to a gene: 7. CDR3 nucleotide sequence: TGTGCCAGCAGCTCGGACAGGGAGCGTCAGCCCCAGCATTTT. Protein: CASSSDRERQPQHF.

The chain joins TRBV7-9 to TRBJ2-1, with D tentatively TRBD2 (6 bases). This CDR3 region has 16 residues. Germline values: CDR1 SEHNR, CDR2 FQNEAQ (reference sequence). Trimming pared 1 base from V and 0 bases from J, leaving 10 bases between. The CDR3 here is CASSLDSGASYNEQFF. CDR3 DNA: TGTGCCAGCAGCTTAGATAGCGGAGCCTCCTACAATGAGCAGTTCTTC.

V gene TRBV16 combines with J gene TRBJ1-2; the D is unclear. This CDR3 has 13 residues. CDR1 and CDR2 from the germline V gene are KGHSY and FQNENV. Trimming took off 2 bases at V and 7 bases at J, with 11 bases between the two ends. The CDR3 DNA is TGTGCCAGCAGCCAAGGGTCCCGCTTTGGCTACACCTTC. Translated, it gives CASSQGSRFGYTF.

This clonotype was seen more than once but under ten times. This chain joins TRBV10-3 and TRBJ2-1; the match to TRBD2 covers 8 bases. V was clipped by 0 bases and J by 5 bases; unmatched bases: 3. The germline V gene has CDR1 ENHRY and CDR2 SYGVKD. CDR3 length: 15 amino acids. CDR3 protein: CAISESREDDNEQFF. In nucleotides, the CDR3 is TGTGCCATCAGTGAGTCGCGGGAGGACGACAATGAGCAGTTCTTC.

The chain recombines TRBV28 with TRBJ2-3, with 10 nucleotides matching TRBD2. The CDR3 is made up of 15 amino acids. V shed 2 bases, J shed 4 bases, and the junction held 3 bases outside the gene matches. CDR1 is MDHEN and CDR2 is SYDVKM in the germline V gene. The CDR3 loop is CASSLPLAGADTQYF. The CDR3 DNA follows: TGTGCCAGCAGTTTACCCCTAGCGGGAGCAGATACGCAGTATTTT.

This clonotype has more than one count but fewer than ten. J is TRBJ2-1 and V is TRBV11-2; D is unclear. The CDR3 contains 13 residues. V lost 2 bases to trimming and J lost 5 bases, with 7 bases between them. Per the germline V gene, CDR1 is SGHAT and CDR2 is FQNNGV. The CDR3, as DNA: TGTGCCAGCAGCTTATCGACAAACAATGAGCAGTTCTTC. It is translated as CASSLSTNNEQFF.

This clonotype has only a few counts. The chain employs TRBV10-2 and TRBJ1-2, with D maybe TRBD1 (5 bases). Germline loops: CDR1 WSHSY, CDR2 SAAADI. V was clipped by 2 bases and J by 8 bases, with 12 bases between them. This CDR3 has 13 residues. CDR3 in DNA: TGCGCCAGCAGTGAGAGGGGTTTACCGGGCTACACCTTC. As protein: CASSERGLPGYTF.

The rearrangement joins TRBV28 to TRBJ2-3; 11 bases are shared with TRBD1. This CDR3 region has 17 residues. From germline, CDR1 is MDHEN and CDR2 SYDVKM. Trimming at V came to 3 bases and at J to 1 base, leaving 6 bases not matched to a gene. DNA of the CDR3: TGTGCCAGCAGTTTTGTGCCGGGACAGGGGGGCACAGATACGCAGTATTTT. Translation gives CASSFVPGQGGTDTQYF.